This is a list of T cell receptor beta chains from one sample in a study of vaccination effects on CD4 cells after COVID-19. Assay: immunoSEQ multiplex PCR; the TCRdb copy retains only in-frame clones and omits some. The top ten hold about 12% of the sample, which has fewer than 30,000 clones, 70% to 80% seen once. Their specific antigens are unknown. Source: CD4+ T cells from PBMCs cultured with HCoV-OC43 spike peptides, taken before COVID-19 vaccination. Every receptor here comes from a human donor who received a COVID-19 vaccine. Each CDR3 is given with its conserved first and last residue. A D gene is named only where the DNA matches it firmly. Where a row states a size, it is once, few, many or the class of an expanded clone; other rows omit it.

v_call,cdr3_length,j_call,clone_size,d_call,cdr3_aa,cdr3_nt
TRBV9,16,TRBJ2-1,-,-,CASSVGAAGSYNEQFF,TGTGCCAGCAGCGTAGGAGCGGCGGGATCCTACAATGAGCAGTTCTTC
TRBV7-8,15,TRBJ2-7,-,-,CASSLVAGSSYEQYF,TGTGCCAGCAGCTTAGTCGCGGGGAGCTCCTACGAGCAGTACTTC
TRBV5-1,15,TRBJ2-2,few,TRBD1,CASMVDRGLTGELFF,TGCGCCAGCATGGTGGACAGGGGGTTAACCGGGGAGCTGTTTTTT
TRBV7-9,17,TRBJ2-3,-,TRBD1,CASSPPWTGVSTDTQYF,TGTGCCAGCAGCCCCCCTTGGACAGGCGTCTCCACAGATACGCAGTATTTT
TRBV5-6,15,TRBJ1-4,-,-,CASSLAAGQNEKLFF,TGTGCCAGCAGCTTGGCAGCAGGCCAGAATGAAAAACTGTTTTTT
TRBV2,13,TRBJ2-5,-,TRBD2,CASNSGGGETQYF,TGTGCCAGCAATTCCGGGGGGGGCGAGACCCAGTACTTC
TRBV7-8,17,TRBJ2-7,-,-,CASSLISPVGGLYEQYF,TGTGCCAGCAGCTTAATTAGTCCTGTGGGCGGGCTATACGAGCAGTACTTC
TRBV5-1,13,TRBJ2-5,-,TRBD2,CASREPGGLTQYF,TGCGCCAGCAGGGAACCGGGGGGTCTAACCCAGTACTTC
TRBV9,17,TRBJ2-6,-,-,CASSVPNTGSGANVLTF,TGTGCCAGCAGCGTACCGAATACAGGGTCTGGGGCCAACGTCCTGACTTTC
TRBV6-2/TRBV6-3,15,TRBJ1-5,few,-,CASSYSRRSNQPQHF,TGTGCCAGCAGTTACTCAAGGAGGTCTAATCAGCCCCAGCATTTT
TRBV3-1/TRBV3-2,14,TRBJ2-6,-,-,CASSHLSGANVLTF,TGTGCCAGCAGCCATCTCTCTGGGGCCAACGTCCTGACTTTC
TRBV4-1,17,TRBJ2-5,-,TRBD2,CASSQDVQGGGEGTQYF,TGCGCCAGCAGCCAAGATGTTCAGGGCGGGGGGGAAGGGACCCAGTACTTC
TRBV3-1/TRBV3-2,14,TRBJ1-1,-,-,CASSSFTGNTEAFF,TGTGCCAGCAGCTCATTTACAGGGAACACTGAAGCTTTCTTT
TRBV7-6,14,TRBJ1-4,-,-,CASSRTATNEKLFF,TGTGCCAGCAGCAGGACTGCAACTAATGAAAAACTGTTTTTT
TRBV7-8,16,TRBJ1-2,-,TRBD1,CASSLGLTGQFYGYTF,TGTGCCAGCAGCTTAGGATTAACGGGACAGTTCTATGGCTACACCTTC
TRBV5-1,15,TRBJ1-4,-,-,CASSLHDTRDEKLFF,TGCGCCAGCAGCTTGCATGATACACGAGATGAAAAACTGTTTTTT
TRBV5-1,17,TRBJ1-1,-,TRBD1,CASSSEPRTGSNTEAFF,TGCGCCAGCAGCTCGGAGCCCAGGACAGGTAGTAACACTGAAGCTTTCTTT
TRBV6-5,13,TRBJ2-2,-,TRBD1,CASSRDSTGELFF,TGTGCCAGCAGTAGGGACAGCACCGGGGAGCTGTTTTTT
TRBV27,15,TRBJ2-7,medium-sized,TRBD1,CASSFRPTGGHEQYF,TGTGCCAGCAGTTTCCGCCCGACAGGGGGCCACGAGCAGTACTTC
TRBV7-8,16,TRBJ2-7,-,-,CASSLGSRSVSYEQYF,TGTGCCAGCAGCTTAGGATCGAGGAGCGTCTCCTACGAGCAGTACTTC
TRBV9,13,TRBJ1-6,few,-,CASSVTDNSPLHF,TGTGCCAGCAGCGTAACAGACAATTCACCCCTCCACTTT
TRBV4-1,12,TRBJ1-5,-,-,CASSQEREPQHF,TGCGCCAGCAGCCAAGAAAGGGAGCCCCAGCATTTT
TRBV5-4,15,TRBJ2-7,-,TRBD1,CASSSGQGVFYEQYF,TGTGCCAGCAGCTCCGGACAGGGGGTATTCTACGAGCAGTACTTC
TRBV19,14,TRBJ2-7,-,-,CASSSWGSGDEQYF,TGTGCCAGTAGTAGTTGGGGCAGTGGGGATGAGCAGTACTTC
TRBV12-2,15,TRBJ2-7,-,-,CASTGLAGVSAEQYF,TGTGCAAGTACAGGACTAGCGGGGGTATCAGCCGAGCAGTACTTC
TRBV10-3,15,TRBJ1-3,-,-,CAIRSGSSLRNTIYF,TGTGCCATCAGATCCGGGAGCTCTTTAAGGAACACCATATATTTT
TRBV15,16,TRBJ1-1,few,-,CATSSPQGMMNTEAFF,TGTGCCACCAGCAGTCCTCAGGGAATGATGAACACTGAAGCTTTCTTT
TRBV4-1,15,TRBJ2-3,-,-,CASSQEGPRADTQYF,TGCGCCAGCAGCCAAGAAGGACCCCGGGCAGATACGCAGTATTTT